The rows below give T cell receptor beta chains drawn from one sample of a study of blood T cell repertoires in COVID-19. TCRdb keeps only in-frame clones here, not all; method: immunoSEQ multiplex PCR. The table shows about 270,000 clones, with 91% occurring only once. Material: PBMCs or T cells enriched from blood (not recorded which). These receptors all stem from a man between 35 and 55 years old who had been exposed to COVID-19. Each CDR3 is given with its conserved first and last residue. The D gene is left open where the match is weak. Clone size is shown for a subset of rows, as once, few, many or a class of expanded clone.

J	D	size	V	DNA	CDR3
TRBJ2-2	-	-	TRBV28	TGTGCCAGCAGCTCAGGATTTAGCGGATTTCGCGGGGAGCTGTTTTTT	CASSSGFSGFRGELFF
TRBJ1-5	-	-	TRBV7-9	TGTGCCAGCAGCCTAACAGGGCTCCATCAGCCCCAGCATTTT	CASSLTGLHQPQHF
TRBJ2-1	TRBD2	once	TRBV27	TGTGCCAGCAGGCCAAATAGCGGGGGGGAGCAGTTCTTC	CASRPNSGGEQFF
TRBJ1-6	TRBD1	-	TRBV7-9	TGTGCCAGCAGCTGGGGACAGGGCCACTATAATTCACCCCTCCACTTT	CASSWGQGHYNSPLHF
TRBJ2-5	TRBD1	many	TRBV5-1	TGCGCCAGCAGCAGACAGGGTCCCCAAGAGACCCAGTACTTC	CASSRQGPQETQYF
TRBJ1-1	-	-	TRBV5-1	TGCGCCAGCAGCTTACGCCAGGAAGAAGCTTTCTTT	CASSLRQEEAFF
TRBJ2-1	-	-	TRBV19	TGTGCCAGTAGTATAGAGGGGACAAAGTACAATGAGCAGTTCTTC	CASSIEGTKYNEQFF
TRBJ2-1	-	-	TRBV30	TGTGCCTGGAGGACTAGCTCCTACAATGAGCAGTTCTTC	CAWRTSSYNEQFF
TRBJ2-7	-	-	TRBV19	TGTGCCAGTAGTTTAGGGCAGTCCTACGAGCAGTACTTC	CASSLGQSYEQYF
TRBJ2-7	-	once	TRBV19	TGTGCCAGTAGTATAGGCAGGGGCGCGGACGAGCAGTACTTC	CASSIGRGADEQYF
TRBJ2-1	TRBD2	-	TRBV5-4	TGTGCCAGCAGCTTGACTAGCGGGATTAACAATGAGCAGTTCTTC	CASSLTSGINNEQFF
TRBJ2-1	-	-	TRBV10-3	TGTGCCATCAGTAGAGGGGGGGGTGAGCAGTTCTTC	CAISRGGGEQFF
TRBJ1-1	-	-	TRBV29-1	TGCAGCGTAGACAGCCCTATGAACACTGAAGCTTTCTTT	CSVDSPMNTEAFF
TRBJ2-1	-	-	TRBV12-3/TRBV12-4	TGTGCCAGCAATCTAGAGGTTGGTAATGAGCAGTTCTTC	CASNLEVGNEQFF
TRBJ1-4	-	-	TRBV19	TGTGCCAGTAGTCCCACAGGGTTAGTGAGTGAAAAACTGTTTTTT	CASSPTGLVSEKLFF
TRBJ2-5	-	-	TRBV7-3	TGTGCCAGCAGCCCTCGGGGGACAGTAAAAGAGACCCAGTACTTC	CASSPRGTVKETQYF
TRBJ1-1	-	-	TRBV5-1	TGCGCCAGCAGCTTGTATCAGGGAACTGAAGCTTTCTTT	CASSLYQGTEAFF
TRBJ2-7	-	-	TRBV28	TGTGCCAGCAGTAATAGGGGGGGATCCTACGAGCAGTACTTC	CASSNRGGSYEQYF
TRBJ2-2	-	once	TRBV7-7	TGTGCTAGCAGCTTAGCCCCCAGGGGTCCCAACACCGGGGAGCTGTTTTTT	CASSLAPRGPNTGELFF
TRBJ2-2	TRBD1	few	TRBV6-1	TGTGCCAGCAGTGAAGCTGCAGGGGGGAACACCGGGGAGCTGTTTTTT	CASSEAAGGNTGELFF
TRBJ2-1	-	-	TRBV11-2	TGTGCCAGCAGCTTAAGACTTAGCTCCTACAATGAGCAGTTCTTC	CASSLRLSSYNEQFF
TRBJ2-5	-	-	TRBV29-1	TGCAGCGTTGTTTCCTCCTCCAACTACCAAGAGACCCAGTACTTC	CSVVSSSNYQETQYF
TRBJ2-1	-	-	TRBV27	TGTGCCAGCAGTTTTCAGCTGAGCGGCCTGACTACCAATGAGCAGTTCTTC	CASSFQLSGLTTNEQFF
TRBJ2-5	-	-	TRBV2	TGTGCCAGCAGGGAGACGGGGGTCCAAGAGACCCAGTACTTC	CASRETGVQETQYF
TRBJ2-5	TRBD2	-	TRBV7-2	TGTGCCAGCAGCATCTCCGGGACTAGCGGAGAGACCCAGTACTTC	CASSISGTSGETQYF
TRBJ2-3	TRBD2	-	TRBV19	TGTGCCAGTAGTAGAAGCGGGAGTACAGATACGCAGTATTTT	CASSRSGSTDTQYF
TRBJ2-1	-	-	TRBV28	TGTGCCAGTGATTTGGCAGGAACCTACAATGAGCAGTTCTTC	CASDLAGTYNEQFF
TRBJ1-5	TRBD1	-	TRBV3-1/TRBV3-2	TGTGCCAGCAGCCAGAGGGACAGGGGGCGGTCGAGCAATCAGCCCCAGCATTTT	CASSQRDRGRSSNQPQHF
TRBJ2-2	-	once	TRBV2	TGTGCCAGCAGTGTACAGGGTTCTTTCACCGGGGAGCTGTTTTTT	CASSVQGSFTGELFF
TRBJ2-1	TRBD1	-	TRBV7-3	TGTGCCAGCAGCTCCGGGACAGGGACGTCCTACAATGAGCAGTTCTTC	CASSSGTGTSYNEQFF
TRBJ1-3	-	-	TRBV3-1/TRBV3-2	TGTGCCAGCAGCCAACAGGGGTATGGAAACACCATATATTTT	CASSQQGYGNTIYF
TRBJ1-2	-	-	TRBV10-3	TGTGCCATCAGTGAGTCAGGACAGAACTATGGCTACACCTTC	CAISESGQNYGYTF
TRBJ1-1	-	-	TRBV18	TGTGCCAGCTCACCCACCTTCCAGCGGAACACTGAAGCTTTCTTT	CASSPTFQRNTEAFF
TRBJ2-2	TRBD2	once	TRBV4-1	TGCGCCAGCAGCCAAGGAGGTGAGCGGGAGACCCCCGGGGAGCTGTTTTTT	CASSQGGERETPGELFF
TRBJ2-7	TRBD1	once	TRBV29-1	TGCAGCGTTGAAAGTACAGGGGGCTACGAGCAGTACTTC	CSVESTGGYEQYF
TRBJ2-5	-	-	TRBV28	TGTGCCAGCAGTAAACTCGGACAGCTCCAAGAGACCCAGTACTTC	CASSKLGQLQETQYF
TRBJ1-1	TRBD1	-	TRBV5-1	TGCGCCAGCAGCCCGGACAGGGTGAACACTGAAGCTTTCTTT	CASSPDRVNTEAFF
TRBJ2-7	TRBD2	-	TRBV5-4	TGTGCCAGCAGCTCGGGACTAGCGGTATCCGAGCAGTACTTC	CASSSGLAVSEQYF
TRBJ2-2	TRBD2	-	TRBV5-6	TGTGCCAGCAGCCTGGGGCTAGCGGGGGCCGGGGAGCTGTTTTTT	CASSLGLAGAGELFF
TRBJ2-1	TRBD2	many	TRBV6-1	TGTGCCAGCAGTGAACTAGCGGGCTCCTACAATGAGCAGTTCTTC	CASSELAGSYNEQFF
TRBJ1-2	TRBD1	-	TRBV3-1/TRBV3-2	TGTGCCAGCAGCCGACCGGGACAGGGGCCCTATGGCTACACCTTC	CASSRPGQGPYGYTF
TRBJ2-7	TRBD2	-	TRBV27	TGTGCCAGCAGGGGACTAGCGGGAGCCTACGAGCAGTACTTC	CASRGLAGAYEQYF
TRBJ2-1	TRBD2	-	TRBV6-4	TGTGCCAGCAGCTCTCTAGCGGGAGGGTTGAGGTCCTACAATGAGCAGTTCTTC	CASSSLAGGLRSYNEQFF
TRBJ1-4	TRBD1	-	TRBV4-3	TGCGCCAGCAGCCAAGGACAGGGGAGTGAAAAACTGTTTTTT	CASSQGQGSEKLFF
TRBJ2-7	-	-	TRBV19	TGTGCCAGTAGTATCCTAGGCCAGGGGGGATACGAGCAGTACTTC	CASSILGQGGYEQYF
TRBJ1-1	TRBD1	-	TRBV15	TGTGCCACCAGCAGGGATAACAGGGGGTTGAACACTGAAGCTTTCTTT	CATSRDNRGLNTEAFF
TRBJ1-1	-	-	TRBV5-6	TGTGCCAGCAGCTTGGAGGTGAGGTCAGCAATGAACACTGAAGCTTTCTTT	CASSLEVRSAMNTEAFF
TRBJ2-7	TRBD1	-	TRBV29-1	TGCAGCGCTCGGACAGGGAACGAGCAGTACTTC	CSARTGNEQYF
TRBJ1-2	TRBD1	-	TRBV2	TGTGCCAGCAGTGAAAGGGACAGTGGCTACACCTTC	CASSERDSGYTF
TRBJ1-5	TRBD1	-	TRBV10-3	TGTGCCATCGGTCTAGGACAGGGAAATCAGCCCCAGCATTTT	CAIGLGQGNQPQHF
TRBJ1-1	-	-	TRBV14	TGTGCCAGCAGCCAAGAGAGCGGCGCTGAAGCTTTCTTT	CASSQESGAEAFF